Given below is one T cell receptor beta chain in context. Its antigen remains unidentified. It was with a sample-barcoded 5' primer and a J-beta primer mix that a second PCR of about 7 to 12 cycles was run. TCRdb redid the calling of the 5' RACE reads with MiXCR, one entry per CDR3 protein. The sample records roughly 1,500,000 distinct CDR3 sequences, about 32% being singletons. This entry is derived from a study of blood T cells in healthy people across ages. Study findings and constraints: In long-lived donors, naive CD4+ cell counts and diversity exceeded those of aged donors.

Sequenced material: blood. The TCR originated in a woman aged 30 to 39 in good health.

The CDR3 region is CASSEAVGGETQYF. CDR3 in DNA: TGTGCCAGCAGTGAAGCGGTAGGGGGAGAGACCCAGTACTTC. J is TRBJ2-5 and V is TRBV6-1, with D perhaps TRBD1 (6 bases). The CDR3 covers 14 residues. V was shortened by 0 bases and J by 4 bases, with 9 bases between the two germline ends. Germline-derived CDR1 and CDR2 are MNHNS and SASEGT.